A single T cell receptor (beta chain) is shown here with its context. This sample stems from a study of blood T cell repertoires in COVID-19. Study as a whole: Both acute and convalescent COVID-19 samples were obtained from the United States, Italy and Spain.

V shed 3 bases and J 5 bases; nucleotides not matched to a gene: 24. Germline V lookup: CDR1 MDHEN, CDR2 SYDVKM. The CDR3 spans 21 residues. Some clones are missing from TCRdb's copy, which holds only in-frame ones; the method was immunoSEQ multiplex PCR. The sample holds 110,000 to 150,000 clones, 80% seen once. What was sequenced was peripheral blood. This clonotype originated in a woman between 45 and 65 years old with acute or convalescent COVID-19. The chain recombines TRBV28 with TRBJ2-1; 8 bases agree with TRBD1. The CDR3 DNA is TGTGCCAGCAGTTTTATCCTGGACAGGGTCCGCTTAGGCTTCCTTAACAATGAGCAGTTCTTC. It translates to CASSFILDRVRLGFLNNEQFF.